One TCR beta chain is described in this entry. Antigen: not known. Here immunoSEQ multiplex PCR was the method, and the copy in TCRdb shows in-frame clones only, minus some. There are about 58,000 clones in the sample; around 90% occur only once, and around 5% lies in the top ten. The data belong to a study of PD-1 blockade in classical Hodgkin lymphoma. Overall study: It was nivolumab at 3 mg/kg, given intravenously every 2 weeks, that patients received. General study points: Patients starting nivolumab under 1 year after ASCT were excluded. CD4+ TCR diversity, unlike CD8+, climbed significantly by C4D1. Newly diagnosed patients were said to have less baseline TCR diversity than healthy donors did.

The ends lost 7 bases at V and 6 bases at J; junction bases unmatched: 7. In germline, CDR1 is SGDLS, CDR2 YYNGEE. The CDR3 sequence is 13 residues long. After autologous stem cell transplantation all patients relapsed, and prior brentuximab vedotin exposure differed between cohorts. V is TRBV9 and J is TRBJ2-1, with 7 bases fitting TRBD2. The clonotype comes from a human donor with classical Hodgkin lymphoma. Sequencing was performed on peripheral blood mononuclear cells (PBMCs), taken before the second cycle of nivolumab. CDR3 protein: CASSERGLNEQFF. The CDR3 DNA is TGTGCCAGCTCGGAGCGGGGTCTCAATGAGCAGTTCTTC. Drawing the rest from reference TRBV9 and TRBJ2-1, the complete variable domain is DSGVTQTPKHLITATGQRVTLRCSPRSGDLSVYWYQQSLDQGLQFLIQYYNGEERAKGNILERFSAQQFPDLHSELNLSSLELGDSALYFCASSERGLNEQFFGPGTRLTVL.